This record looks at one T cell receptor (beta chain) sequence and its context. This specimen comes from a study of blood T cell repertoires in COVID-19. Study-level information: Acute-phase and convalescent COVID-19 samples originated in the United States, Italy and Spain. Nucleic acid was either cDNA or gDNA, and it came from T cells, B-cell-depleted T cells, or PBMCs.

Original processing notes: Cell counts per sample came from amplifying reference gene primers. Only in-frame clones appear in the TCRdb table, and some are missing; sequencing was by immunoSEQ multiplex PCR. The D gene and trimming were derived from the DNA, and the V and J assignments and clone size from that table. The data show approximately 50,000 clones, roughly 84% seen once. Specimen: peripheral blood. This receptor was identified in a man aged 45-65 years with active COVID-19.

The CDR3 spells CASSTRTGGASPLHF. Here the CDR3 DNA reads TGTGCCAGCAGTACGCGGACGGGGGGTGCCTCACCCCTCCACTTT. V is TRBV5-4 and J is TRBJ1-6; D may be TRBD1 (5 bases). The V gene lost 5 bases and the J gene lost 10 bases, with 19 bases spanning the gap. CDR3 length: 15 residues. Germline-derived CDR1 and CDR2 are SGHNT and YYREEE (reference sequence).